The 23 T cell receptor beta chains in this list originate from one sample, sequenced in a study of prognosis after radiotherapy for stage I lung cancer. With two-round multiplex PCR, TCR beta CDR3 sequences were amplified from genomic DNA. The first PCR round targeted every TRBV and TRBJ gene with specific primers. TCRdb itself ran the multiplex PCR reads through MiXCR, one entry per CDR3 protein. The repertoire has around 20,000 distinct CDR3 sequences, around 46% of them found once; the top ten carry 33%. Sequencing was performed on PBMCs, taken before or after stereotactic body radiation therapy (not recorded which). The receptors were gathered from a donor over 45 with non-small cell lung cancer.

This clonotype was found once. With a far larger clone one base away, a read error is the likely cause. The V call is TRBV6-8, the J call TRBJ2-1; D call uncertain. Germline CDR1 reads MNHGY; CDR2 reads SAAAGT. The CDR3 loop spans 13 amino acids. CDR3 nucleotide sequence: TGTGCCAGCAGTTACTTTAGGATGGGCGAGCAGCTCTTC. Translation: CASSYFRMGEQLF.

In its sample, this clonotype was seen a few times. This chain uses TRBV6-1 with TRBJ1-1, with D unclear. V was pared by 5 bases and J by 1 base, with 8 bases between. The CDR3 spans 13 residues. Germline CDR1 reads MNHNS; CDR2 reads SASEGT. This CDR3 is CASSPTENTEAFF. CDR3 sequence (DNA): TGTGCCAGCAGTCCAACAGAGAACACTGAAGCTTTCTTT.

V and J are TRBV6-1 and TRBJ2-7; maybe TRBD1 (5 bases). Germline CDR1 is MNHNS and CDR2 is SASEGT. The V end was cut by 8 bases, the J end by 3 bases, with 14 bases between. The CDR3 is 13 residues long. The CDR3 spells CASGEQDYYEQYF. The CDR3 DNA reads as TGTGCCAGCGGCGAACAGGATTACTACGAGCAGTACTTC.

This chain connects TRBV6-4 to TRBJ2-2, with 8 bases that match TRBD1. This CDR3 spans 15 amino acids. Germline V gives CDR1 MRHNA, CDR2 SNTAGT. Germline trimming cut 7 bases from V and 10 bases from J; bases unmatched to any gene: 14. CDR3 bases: TGTGCCAGCATTCACCCCAGGGGGCACACCTTGGAGCTGTTTTTT. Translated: CASIHPRGHTLELFF.

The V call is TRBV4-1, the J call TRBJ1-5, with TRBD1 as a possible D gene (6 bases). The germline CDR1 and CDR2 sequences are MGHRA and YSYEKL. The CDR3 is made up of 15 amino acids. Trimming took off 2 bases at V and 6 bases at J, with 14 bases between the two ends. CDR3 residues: CASSQPGAGSQPQHF. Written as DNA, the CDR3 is TGCGCCAGCAGCCAACCAGGGGCTGGTAGTCAGCCCCAGCATTTT.

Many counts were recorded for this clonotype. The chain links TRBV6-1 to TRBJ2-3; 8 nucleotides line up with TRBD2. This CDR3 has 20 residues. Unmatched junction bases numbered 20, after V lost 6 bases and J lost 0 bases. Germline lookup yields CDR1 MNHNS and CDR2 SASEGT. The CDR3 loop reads CASSLNGPRGRTTSTDTQYF. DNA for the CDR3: TGTGCCAGCAGCCTTAATGGGCCGCGCGGGAGGACCACTAGCACAGATACGCAGTATTTT.

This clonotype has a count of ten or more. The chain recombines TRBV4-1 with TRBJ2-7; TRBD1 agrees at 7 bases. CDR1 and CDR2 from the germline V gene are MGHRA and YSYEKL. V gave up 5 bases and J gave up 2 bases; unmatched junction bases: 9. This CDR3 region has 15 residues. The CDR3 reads CASSRRQGLTYEQYF. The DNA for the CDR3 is TGCGCCAGCAGCAGACGACAGGGCCTCACCTACGAGCAGTACTTC.

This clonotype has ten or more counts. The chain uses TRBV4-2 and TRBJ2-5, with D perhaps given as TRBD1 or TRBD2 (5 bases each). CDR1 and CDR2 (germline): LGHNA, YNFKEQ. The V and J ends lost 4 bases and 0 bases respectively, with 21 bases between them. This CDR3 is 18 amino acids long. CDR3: CASSRSGTGARYQETQYF. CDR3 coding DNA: TGTGCCAGCAGCCGATCGGGGACCGGGGCTAGATACCAAGAGACCCAGTACTTC.

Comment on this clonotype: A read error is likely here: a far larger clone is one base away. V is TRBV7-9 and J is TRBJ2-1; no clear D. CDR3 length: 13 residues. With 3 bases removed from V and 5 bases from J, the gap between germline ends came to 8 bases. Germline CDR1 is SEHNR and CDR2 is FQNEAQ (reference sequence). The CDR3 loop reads CASSLERDNEQFF. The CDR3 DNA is TGTGCCAGCAGCTTGGAAAGGGACAATGAGCAGTTCTTC.

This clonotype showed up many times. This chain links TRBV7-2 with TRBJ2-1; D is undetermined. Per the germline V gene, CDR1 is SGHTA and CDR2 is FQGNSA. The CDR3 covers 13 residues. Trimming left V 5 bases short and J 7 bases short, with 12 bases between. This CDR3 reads CASSPSYGNEQFF. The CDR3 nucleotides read TGTGCCAGCAGCCCCAGCTATGGGAATGAGCAGTTCTTC.

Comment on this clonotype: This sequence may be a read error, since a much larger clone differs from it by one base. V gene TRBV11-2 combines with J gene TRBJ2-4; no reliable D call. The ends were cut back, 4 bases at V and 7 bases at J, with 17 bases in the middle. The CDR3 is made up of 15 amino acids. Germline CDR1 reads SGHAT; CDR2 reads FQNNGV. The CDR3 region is CASSSDRPRWNIQYF. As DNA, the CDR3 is TGTGCCAGCAGCTCGGACCGGCCCCGATGGAACATTCAGTACTTC.

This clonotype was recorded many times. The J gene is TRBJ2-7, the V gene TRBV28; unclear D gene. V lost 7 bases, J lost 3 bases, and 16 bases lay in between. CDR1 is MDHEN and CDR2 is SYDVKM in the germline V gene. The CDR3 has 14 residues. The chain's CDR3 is CASMAESRYYEQYF. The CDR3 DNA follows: TGTGCCAGCATGGCGGAGAGCAGATACTACGAGCAGTACTTC.

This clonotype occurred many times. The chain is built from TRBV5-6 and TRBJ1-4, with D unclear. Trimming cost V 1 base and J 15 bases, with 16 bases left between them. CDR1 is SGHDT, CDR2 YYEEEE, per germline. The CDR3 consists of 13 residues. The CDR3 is CASSLSAEDGMFF. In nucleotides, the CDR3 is TGTGCCAGCAGCTTGTCGGCCGAGGATGGGATGTTTTTT. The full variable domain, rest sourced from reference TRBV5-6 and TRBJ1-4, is DAGVTQSPTHLIKTRGQQVTLRCSPKSGHDTVSWYQQALGQGPQFIFQYYEEEERQRGNFPDRFSGHQFPNYSSELNVNALLLGDSALYLCASSLSAEDGMFFGSGTQLSVL.

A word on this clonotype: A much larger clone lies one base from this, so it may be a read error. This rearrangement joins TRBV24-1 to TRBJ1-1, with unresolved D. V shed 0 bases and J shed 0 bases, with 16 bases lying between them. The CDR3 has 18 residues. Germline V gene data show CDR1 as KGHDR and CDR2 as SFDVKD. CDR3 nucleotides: TGTGCCACCAGTGATTTGAGTTACAGAGAGAGAATGAACACTGAAGCTTTCTTT. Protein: CATSDLSYRERMNTEAFF.

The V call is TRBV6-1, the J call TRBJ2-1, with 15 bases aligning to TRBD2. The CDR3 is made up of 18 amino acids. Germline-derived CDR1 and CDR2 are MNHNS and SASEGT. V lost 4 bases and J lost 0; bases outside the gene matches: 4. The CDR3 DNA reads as TGTGCCAGCAGTGGGGGACTAGCGGGAGGCCCCTCCTACAATGAGCAGTTCTTC. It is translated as CASSGGLAGGPSYNEQFF.

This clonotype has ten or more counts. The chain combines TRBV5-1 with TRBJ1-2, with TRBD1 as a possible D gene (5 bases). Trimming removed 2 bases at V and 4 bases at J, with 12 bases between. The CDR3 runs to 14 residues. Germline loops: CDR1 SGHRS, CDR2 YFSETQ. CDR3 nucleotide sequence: TGCGCCAGCAGCTTTCAGCAGGGAAGCTATGGCTACACCTTC. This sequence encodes CASSFQQGSYGYTF.

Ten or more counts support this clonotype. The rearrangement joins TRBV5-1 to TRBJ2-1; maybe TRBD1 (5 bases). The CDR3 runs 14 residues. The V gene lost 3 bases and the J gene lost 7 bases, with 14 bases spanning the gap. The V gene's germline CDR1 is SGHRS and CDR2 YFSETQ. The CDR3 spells CASSSDQGRNEQFF. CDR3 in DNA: TGCGCCAGCAGCTCGGACCAGGGTCGGAATGAGCAGTTCTTC.

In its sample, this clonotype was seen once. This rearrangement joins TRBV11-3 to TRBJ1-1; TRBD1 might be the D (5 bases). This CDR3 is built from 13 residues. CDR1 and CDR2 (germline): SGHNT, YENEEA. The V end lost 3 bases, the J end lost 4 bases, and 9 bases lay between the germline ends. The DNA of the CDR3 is TGTGCCAGCAGCTTGGAGGGGATCACTGAAGCTTTCTTT. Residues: CASSLEGITEAFF. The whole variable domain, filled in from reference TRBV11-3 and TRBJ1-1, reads EAGVVQSPRYKIIEKKQPVAFWCNPISGHNTLYWYLQNLGQGPELLIRYENEEAVDDSQLPKDRFSAERLKGVDSTLKIQPAELGDSAVYLCASSLEGITEAFFGQGTRLTVV.

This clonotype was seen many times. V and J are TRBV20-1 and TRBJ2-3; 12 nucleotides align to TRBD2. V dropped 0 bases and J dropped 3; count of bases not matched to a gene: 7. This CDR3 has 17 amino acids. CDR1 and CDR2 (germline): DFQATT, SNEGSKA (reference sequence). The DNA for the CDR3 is TGCAGTGCTAGAGATCCCTTGACTAGCGGGGGAACAGATACGCAGTATTTT. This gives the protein CSARDPLTSGGTDTQYF.

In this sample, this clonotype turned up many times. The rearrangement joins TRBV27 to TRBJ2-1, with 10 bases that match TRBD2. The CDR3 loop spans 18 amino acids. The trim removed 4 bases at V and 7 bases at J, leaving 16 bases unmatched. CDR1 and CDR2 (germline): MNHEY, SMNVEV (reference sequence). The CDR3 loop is CASSSPGNLAGGRNEQFF. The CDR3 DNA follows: TGTGCCAGCAGTTCCCCAGGAAACTTAGCGGGAGGAAGGAATGAGCAGTTCTTC.

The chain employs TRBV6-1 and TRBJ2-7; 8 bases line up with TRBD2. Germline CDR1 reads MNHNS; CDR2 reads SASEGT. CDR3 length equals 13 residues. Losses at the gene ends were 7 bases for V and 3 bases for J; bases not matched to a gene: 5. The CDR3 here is CASKGLEGYEQYF. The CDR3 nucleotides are TGTGCCAGCAAGGGACTAGAGGGCTACGAGCAGTACTTC.

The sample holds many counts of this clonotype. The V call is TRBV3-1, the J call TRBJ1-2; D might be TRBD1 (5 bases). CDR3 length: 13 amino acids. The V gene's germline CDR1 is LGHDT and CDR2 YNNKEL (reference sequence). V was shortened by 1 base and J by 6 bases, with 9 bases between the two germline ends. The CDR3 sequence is CASSQARVHGYTF. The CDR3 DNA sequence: TGTGCCAGCAGCCAAGCCAGGGTTCATGGCTACACCTTC.

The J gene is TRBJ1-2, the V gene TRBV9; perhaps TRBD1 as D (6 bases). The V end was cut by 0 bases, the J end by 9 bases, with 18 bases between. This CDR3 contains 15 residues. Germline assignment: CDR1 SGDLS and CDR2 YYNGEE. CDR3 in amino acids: CASSVGVPGTSCYTF. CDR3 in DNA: TGTGCCAGCAGCGTAGGAGTCCCGGGGACATCCTGCTACACCTTC.